This TCR beta chain came from a study of blood T cells in healthy people across ages. This clonotype was seen a few times. Unmatched junction bases numbered 9, after V lost 2 bases and J lost 8 bases. CDR1 SGHAT and CDR2 FQNNGV come from the germline V gene. The CDR3 contains 16 residues. A second PCR of roughly 7 to 11 cycles used a sample-barcoded 5' primer and a J-beta primer mix. MiXCR, run by TCRdb on the 5' RACE reads, gives a single entry per CDR3 protein. Of 550,000 to 600,000 distinct CDR3 sequences listed, about 26% are singletons. Material: blood. The chain combines TRBV11-2 with TRBJ2-3; 11 bases match TRBD2. The clonotype comes from a woman in her sixties or seventies in good health. The DNA of the CDR3 is TGTGCCAGCAGCTTACCGCCTAGCGGGGGGCGGGGTACGCAGTATTTT. Protein product: CASSLPPSGGRGTQYF.